This T cell receptor beta chain was found in a study of cytomegalovirus exposure and HLA in healthy donors (dated by TCRdb to the late 2010s). About the full investigation: An earlier analysis of roughly 610 of the donors reported approximately 260 Gb of sequence data and 95 million to 140 million unique TCR beta sequences obtained from some 170 million T cells. To decide whether each TCR beta V gene segment behaved as functional or pseudogenic, an earlier analysis of several hundred of the donors relied on high-throughput TCR beta sequencing. In the later analysis, no new phenotypic data were used to find candidate immune exposures; instead, reliance was placed on TCR beta sequences and their occurrence across donors. The T cell repertoires of some 670 subjects were profiled by immunosequencing and related to cytomegalovirus serostatus. Across 398 genotyped donors of the cohort, an average of roughly 250,000 unique TCR beta nucleotide sequences per donor were sequenced, and approximately 19% of those sequences were non-productive. Class I and class II HLA loci were covered by the typing at four-digit resolution. Roughly 5 DR-DQ haplotypes were handled as single units for association and clustering, since linkage in the cohort was strong. About 280 gigabases of sequencing data and 91 million or so unique TCR sequences made up an early release that covered several hundred HLA-typed donors. Typing coverage differed by locus: A, B, C, DRB1 and DQB1 were typed in roughly 629-630 donors, DQA1 in roughly 510, DPA1 in 600 to 610, and DPB1 in about 450. Of the roughly 390 genotyped donors, 81% were placed in the genetic ancestry cluster associated with self-reported Caucasian donors. The study aimed to test whether cataloging public T cell receptors could reveal signatures of past pathogen exposure. To predict cytomegalovirus infection status, the study combined high-throughput TCR immunosequencing, statistical association of individual TCRs with disease status, and machine learning. In addition to the first cohort of 666 subjects, a separate validation cohort of 120 different subjects was used. All discovery cohort repertoires had been generated using a single sequencing platform. In a later genetic analysis, genome-wide SNP genotypes for about 65% of the roughly 670 donors were used, and that subset was treated as a discovery cohort. In a later analysis, previously published TCR beta repertoires from 670 or so donors were re-analyzed and high-resolution HLA genotyping was added so that TCR occurrence patterns could be studied. Donor age, sex, ethnicity and CMV serostatus were collected together with the repertoire data.

From the cysteine up to the phenylalanine, the CDR3 has a length of 16 residues. Solely the CDR3 DNA is kept, with 48 bases framed from the first base. The CDR1 and CDR2 encoded by the germline V gene are SGHRS and YFSETQ. Trimming removed 2 bases from V and 1 base from J, leaving 12 bases between the germline ends. General study outcomes and caveats: A group of highly shared sequence variants was considered likely to be a technical artifact of the sequencing pipeline. This cohort had only TCR beta chains sequenced, and the lack of alpha or paired-chain data limited which features could be detected. Most CMV-associated TCR beta chains appeared to be HLA-restricted in a later analysis, and the HLA associations seemed to be driven largely by CMV exposure. A later genetic analysis reported fewer N-insertions in productive TCRs among donors in an Asian-associated ancestry cluster than the roughly 700-donor mean. Specific HLA alleles were associated with 15,000 to 20,000 TCR beta sequences at a false discovery rate of 0.05 in a later analysis. A further reported finding was that TCR beta sequences accurately predicted the HLA-A and HLA-B alleles for most subjects in the first cohort. In both the original and validation cohorts, the classifier was reported to diagnose cytomegalovirus status with high specificity and sensitivity. According to the authors, the approach could potentially be generalized to other disease states and immunological phenotypes. In an earlier analysis of 500 to 650 of the donors, most TCR beta V segments appeared in productive rearrangements about 87% or about 30% of the time, broadly matching IMGT annotations. An association between a missense DCLRE1C variant and V-gene and J-gene trimming of TCR beta chains was found in a later genetic analysis and replicated in an independent cohort. Because counts were too low, seventeen rarely observed V segments, including chromosome 9 orphons, were excluded from the earlier analysis of around 590 of the donors. Across donors, most TCR sequences were observed very rarely, whereas some public TCRs were present in many individuals. In a later analysis, several top co-occurrence clusters were reported to appear linked to parvovirus B19, influenza, CMV and Epstein-Barr virus. A later analysis found that TCR association rates varied across HLA loci, with DRB1 alleles showing the most associated TCRs and HLA-C alleles the fewest. Assigning TCR associations to individual alleles was difficult when HLA alleles, especially DR and DQ, strongly co-occurred. Because HLA typing was missing for some donors at each locus, association tests included only the typed subset. For the cohort, immune exposure information was limited to CMV serostatus. Three of the identified cytomegalovirus-associated TCR beta chains were confirmed in vitro to be specific for cytomegalovirus antigens. The study gave a list of 150 to 200 TCR beta chains associated with cytomegalovirus. Because the 87-base-pair reads could not distinguish some IMGT-functional V segments, including TRBV6-2 and TRBV6-3, those segments were excluded. Sequencing depth was assumed to be roughly uniform across donors in the presence/absence analyses, though that assumption may not hold. Compared with equally common non-associated chains, HLA-associated TCR beta chains in a later analysis were more clonally expanded and had lower generation probabilities. Correlated functional status among segregating V segments might reflect linkage disequilibrium, but an unknown experimental factor could not be ruled out.

The cohort comprised under 700 healthy bone marrow donors. At the time of sampling, every cohort member was nominally healthy, though immune exposures that went unrecorded were likely present. The donor was CMV seropositive and belonged to the group of some 290 seropositive cohort members. A peripheral blood sample was provided by each donor, and peripheral blood mononuclear cells were used for TCR beta sequencing. The Qiagen DNeasy Blood Extraction Kit was used to extract genomic DNA from the blood cell samples. Library preparation employed the immunoSEQ multiplex PCR assay. A mixture of 60 forward primers for TCR Vbeta segments and 13 reverse primers for TCR Jbeta segments was used in the multiplex PCR. The CDR3 region of rearranged TCR beta genes was amplified from genomic DNA by a multiplex PCR assay. The Illumina HiSeq System was used to sequence the amplified TCR beta libraries as 87-base-pair reads. Processing in the source paper ran as follows. In a later analysis, 70 million to 95 million unique TCR beta chains were counted across the approximately 640 repertoires, and roughly 10 million of these chains were shared by at least two donors. To remove PCR and sequencing errors, raw reads were error-corrected and collapsed into unique sequences using a nearest-neighbor algorithm that merged closely related sequences. V, D and J gene segments were assigned by aligning CDR3 sequences to IMGT reference sequences. For a sequence to be retained, a match of at least six nucleotides was required to both a V gene segment and a J gene segment. Rearrangements were called productive when the CDR3 lacked stop codons and stayed in frame with V and J; all others were non-productive. CDR3 was defined by IMGT convention, running from the second conserved V-encoded cysteine to the conserved J-encoded phenylalanine. The earlier analysis of about 620 of the donors excluded sequences that lacked an unambiguous match to a single V gene segment. An earlier analysis of approximately 590 of the donors called V segments functional above 56.7% productive rearrangements and segregating when the between-donor standard deviation exceeded 5%. A statistical classification framework was built to diagnose cytomegalovirus status from the catalog of TCR beta chain sequences. In a later analysis, V and J genes were assigned by comparing TCR nucleotide sequences against IMGT/GENE-DB human TR gene sequences. A later analysis assigned CDR3 sequences and most-parsimonious VDJ recombination scenarios with the TCRdist pipeline. In a later analysis, every TCR beta chain was defined by the combination of its CDR3 amino acid sequence and its V-gene family, and reads without a unique V-gene family were dropped. To address suspected cross-contamination and a sequencing artifact, a later analysis removed approximately 600 highly shared, low-generation-probability nucleotide sequences. In a later analysis, a clonal expansion index for each public chain was calculated from normalized within-repertoire ranks of inferred template counts. In a later analysis, generation probabilities were computed using a VDJ recombination model fitted to out-of-frame rearrangements, and the results were checked against IGoR. In a later analysis, hypergeometric tests were used to score TCR-TCR, TCR-HLA and TCR-CMV co-occurrence, with a repertoire-size bias correction applied to TCR pairs. To estimate false discovery rates, a later analysis permuted the HLA or CMV assignments 20 times. In a later analysis, co-occurring TCRs were grouped with DBSCAN, and TCRdist sequence similarity was added when clustering was performed within HLA-allele-positive subsets. Repertoires with fewer than 30,000 or more than 120,000 public chains were left out of co-occurrence clustering, as were about 5 repertoires with anomalous nucleotide sharing. In its TCRdb copy, this immuneACCESS table keeps in-frame sequences only and misses some clones. Where compared with another copy, unresolved V genes explain less than half of these, and the others have no known cause. That table furnishes V, J and clone size, whereas the DNA furnished D and trimming. The sample yields 150,000 to 200,000 clones; 70% to 90% were counted once. Clones ranked in the top ten supply approximately 7% of the sample.

Notes on this clone: There is no known antigen for this receptor. Per-nucleotide qualities are absent, and no much larger clonotype sits a single base away.

This receptor was identified in a woman in her twenties or thirties in good health and CMV-seropositive. The chain uses TRBV5-1 and TRBJ2-2; TRBD2 could be the D gene, as 5 bases match. Material: PBMCs. The CDR3 amino acid sequence is: CASSFRGKGNTGELFF. The DNA sequence is TGCGCCAGCAGCTTTCGAGGGAAGGGGAACACCGGGGAGCTGTTTTTT.